These 5 T cell receptor beta chains were sequenced from one sample in a study of cytomegalovirus exposure and HLA in healthy donors. The primer mix had 60 Vbeta and 13 Jbeta primers. The protocol was immunoSEQ multiplex PCR, while the TCRdb copy is restricted to in-frame clones and leaves out a portion. This repertoire shows 180,000 or so clones, 70% to 90% found once; its top ten account for almost 9.5%. What was sequenced was PBMCs. The receptors here all came from a man in his late teens or twenties in good health and CMV-seropositive.

This chain joins TRBV6-5 and TRBJ1-1; D might be TRBD1 (6 bases). The CDR3 is made up of 14 amino acids. Trimming took 7 bases from V and 4 from J, leaving 16 bases between them. Germline V gene lookup returns CDR1 MNHEY and CDR2 SVGAGI. CDR3 nucleotides: TGTGCCAGCACCAGCGGGGGGGCGCCCACTGAAGCTTTCTTT. Its protein product is CASTSGGAPTEAFF.

V gene TRBV11-3 combines with J gene TRBJ2-2; D gene ambiguous. V lost 1 base and J lost 6, with 3 bases in between. Germline values: CDR1 SGHNT, CDR2 YENEEA. This CDR3 comprises 12 residues. The CDR3 here is CASSLAAGELFF. The CDR3, as DNA: TGTGCCAGCAGCTTAGCGGCCGGGGAGCTGTTTTTT.

The sample holds a few counts of this clone. The chain uses TRBV7-8 and TRBJ2-7, with D tentatively TRBD1 (5 bases). Trimming pared 0 bases from V and 4 bases from J, leaving 10 bases between. CDR3 length: 14 residues. The germline V gene has CDR1 SGHVS and CDR2 FQNEAQ. Written as DNA, the CDR3 is TGTGCCAGCAGCTTAGCCCAGGGTCCTTACGAGCAGTACTTC. This sequence encodes CASSLAQGPYEQYF.

V gene TRBV30 combines with J gene TRBJ2-3; 7 nucleotides agree with TRBD1. The junction had 6 bases not matched to a gene; V was cut back by 4 bases and J by 2 bases. The CDR3 has 14 residues. From germline, CDR1 is GTSNPN and CDR2 SVGIG (reference sequence). CDR3 DNA sequence: TGTGCCTGGACCCGCGACAGGGTCACAGATACGCAGTATTTT. Its translation is CAWTRDRVTDTQYF. Full variable domain (missing parts from reference TRBV30 and TRBJ2-3): SQTIHQWPATLVQPVGSPLSLECTVEGTSNPNLYWYRQAAGRGLQLLFYSVGIGQISSEVPQNLSASRPQDRQFILSSKKLLLSDSGFYLCAWTRDRVTDTQYFGPGTRLTVL.

V and J are TRBV6-1 and TRBJ1-1, with D maybe TRBD1 (6 bases). The CDR3 has 15 residues. Germline CDR1 is MNHNS and CDR2 is SASEGT. V lost 2 bases, J lost 1 base, and 11 bases lay in between. CDR3 sequence (DNA): TGTGCCAGCAGTGAAAAGATACAGGGGAACACTGAAGCTTTCTTT. Residues: CASSEKIQGNTEAFF.